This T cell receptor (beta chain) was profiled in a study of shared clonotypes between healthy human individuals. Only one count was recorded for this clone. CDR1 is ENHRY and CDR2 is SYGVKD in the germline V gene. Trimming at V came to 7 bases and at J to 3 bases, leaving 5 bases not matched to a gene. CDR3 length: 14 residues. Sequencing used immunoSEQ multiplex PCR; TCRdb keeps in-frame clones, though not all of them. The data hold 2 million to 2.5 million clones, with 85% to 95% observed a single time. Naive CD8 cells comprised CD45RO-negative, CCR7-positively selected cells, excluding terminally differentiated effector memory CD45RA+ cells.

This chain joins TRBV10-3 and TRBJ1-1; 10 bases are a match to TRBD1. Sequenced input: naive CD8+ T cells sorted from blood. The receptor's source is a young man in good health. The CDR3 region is CAINDRGLYTEAFF. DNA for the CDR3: TGTGCCATCAATGACAGGGGGCTATACACTGAAGCTTTCTTT.